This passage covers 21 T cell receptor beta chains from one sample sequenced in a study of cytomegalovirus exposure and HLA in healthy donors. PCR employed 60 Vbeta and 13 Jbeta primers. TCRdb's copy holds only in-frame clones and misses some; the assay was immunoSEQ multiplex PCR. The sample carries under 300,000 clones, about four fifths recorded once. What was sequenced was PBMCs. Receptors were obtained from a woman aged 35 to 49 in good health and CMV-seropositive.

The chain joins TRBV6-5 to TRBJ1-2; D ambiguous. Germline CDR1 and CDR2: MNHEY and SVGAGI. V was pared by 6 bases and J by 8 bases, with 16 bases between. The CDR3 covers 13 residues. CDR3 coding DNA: TGTGCCAGCAGGGGTGGGATGAGAGGGGGCTACACCTTC. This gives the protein CASRGGMRGGYTF.

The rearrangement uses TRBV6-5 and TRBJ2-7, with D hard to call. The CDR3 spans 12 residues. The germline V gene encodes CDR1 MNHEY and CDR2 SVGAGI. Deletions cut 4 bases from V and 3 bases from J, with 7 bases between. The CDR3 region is CASSLLGYEQYF. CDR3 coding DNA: TGTGCCAGCAGTTTACTCGGCTACGAGCAGTACTTC.

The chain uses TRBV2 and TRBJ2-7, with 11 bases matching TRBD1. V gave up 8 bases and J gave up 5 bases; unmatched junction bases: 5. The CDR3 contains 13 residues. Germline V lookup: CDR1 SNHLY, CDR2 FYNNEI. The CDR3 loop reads CASRDRGRNEQYF. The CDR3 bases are TGTGCCAGCCGGGACAGGGGGAGGAACGAGCAGTACTTC.

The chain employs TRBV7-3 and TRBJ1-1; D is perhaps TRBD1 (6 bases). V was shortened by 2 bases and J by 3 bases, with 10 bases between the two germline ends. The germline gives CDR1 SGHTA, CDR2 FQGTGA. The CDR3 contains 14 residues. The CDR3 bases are TGTGCCAGCAGCTTAGGGTCAGGGGACACTGAAGCTTTCTTT. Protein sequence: CASSLGSGDTEAFF.

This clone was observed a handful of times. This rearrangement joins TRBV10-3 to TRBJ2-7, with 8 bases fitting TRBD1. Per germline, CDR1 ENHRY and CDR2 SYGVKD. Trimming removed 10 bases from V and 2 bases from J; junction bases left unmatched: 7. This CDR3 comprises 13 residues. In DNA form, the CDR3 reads TGTGCCACCTGGGGGACAGGTACCTACGAGCAGTACTTC. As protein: CATWGTGTYEQYF.

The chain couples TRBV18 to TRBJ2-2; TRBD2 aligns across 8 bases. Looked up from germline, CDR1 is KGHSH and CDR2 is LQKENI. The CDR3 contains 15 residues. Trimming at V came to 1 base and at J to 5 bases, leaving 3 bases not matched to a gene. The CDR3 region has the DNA TGTGCCAGCTCACCACAGCGGGAGTTGACCGGGGAGCTGTTTTTT. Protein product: CASSPQRELTGELFF.

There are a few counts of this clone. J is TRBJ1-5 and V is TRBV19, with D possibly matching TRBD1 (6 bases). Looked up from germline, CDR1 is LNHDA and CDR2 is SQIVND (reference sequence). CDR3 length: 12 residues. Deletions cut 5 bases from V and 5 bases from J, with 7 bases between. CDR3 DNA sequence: TGTGCCAGTAGTCAGGGGTATCAGCCCCAGCATTTT. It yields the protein CASSQGYQPQHF.

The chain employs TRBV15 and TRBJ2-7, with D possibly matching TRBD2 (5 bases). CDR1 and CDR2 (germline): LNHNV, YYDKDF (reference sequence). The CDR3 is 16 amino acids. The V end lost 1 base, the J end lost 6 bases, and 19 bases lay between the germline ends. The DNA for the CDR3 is TGTGCCACCAGCAGAGTGTCCGGGGTATCATCTTCCGAGCAGTACTTC. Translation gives CATSRVSGVSSSEQYF.

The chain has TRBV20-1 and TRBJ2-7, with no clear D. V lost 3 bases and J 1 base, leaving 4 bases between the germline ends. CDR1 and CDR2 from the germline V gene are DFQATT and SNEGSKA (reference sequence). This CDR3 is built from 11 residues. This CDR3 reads CSASNSYEQYF. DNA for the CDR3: TGCAGTGCTAGTAATTCCTACGAGCAGTACTTC.

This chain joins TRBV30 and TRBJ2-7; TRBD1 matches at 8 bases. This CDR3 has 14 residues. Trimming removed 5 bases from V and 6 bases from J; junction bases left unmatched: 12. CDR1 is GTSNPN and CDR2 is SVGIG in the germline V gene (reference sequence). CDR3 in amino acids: CAWGPGAGGAEQYF. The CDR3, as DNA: TGTGCCTGGGGACCGGGTGCAGGGGGCGCCGAGCAGTACTTC.

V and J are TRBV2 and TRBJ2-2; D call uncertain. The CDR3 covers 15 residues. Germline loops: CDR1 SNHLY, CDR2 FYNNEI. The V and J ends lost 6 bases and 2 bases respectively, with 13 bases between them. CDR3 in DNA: TGTGCCAGCAGAGAGTATTCAGGAAACACCGGGGAGCTGTTTTTT. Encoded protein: CASREYSGNTGELFF.

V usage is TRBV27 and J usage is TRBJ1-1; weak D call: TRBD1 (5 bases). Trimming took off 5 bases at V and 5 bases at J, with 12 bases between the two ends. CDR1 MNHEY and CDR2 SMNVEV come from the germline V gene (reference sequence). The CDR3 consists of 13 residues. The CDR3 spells CASSTSGRTEAFF. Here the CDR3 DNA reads TGTGCCAGCAGTACTTCAGGGAGGACTGAAGCTTTCTTT.

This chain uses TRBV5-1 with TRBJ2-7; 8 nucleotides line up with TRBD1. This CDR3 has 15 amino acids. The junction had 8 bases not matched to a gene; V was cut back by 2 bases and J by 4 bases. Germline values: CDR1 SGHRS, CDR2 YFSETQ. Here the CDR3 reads CASSLGQGIRYEQYF. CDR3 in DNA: TGCGCCAGCAGCTTAGGACAGGGTATTAGGTACGAGCAGTACTTC.

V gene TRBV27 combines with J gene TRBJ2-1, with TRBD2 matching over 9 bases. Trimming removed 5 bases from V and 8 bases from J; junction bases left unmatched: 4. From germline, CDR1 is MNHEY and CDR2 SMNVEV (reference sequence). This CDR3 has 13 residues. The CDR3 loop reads CASSRREGYEQFF. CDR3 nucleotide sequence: TGTGCCAGCAGTAGGCGGGAGGGCTATGAGCAGTTCTTC.

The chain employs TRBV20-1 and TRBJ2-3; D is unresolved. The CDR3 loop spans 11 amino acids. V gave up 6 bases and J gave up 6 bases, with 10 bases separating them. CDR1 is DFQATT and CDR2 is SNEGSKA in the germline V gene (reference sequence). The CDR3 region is CSAQAYDTQYF. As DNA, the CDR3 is TGCAGTGCCCAAGCGTACGATACGCAGTATTTT.

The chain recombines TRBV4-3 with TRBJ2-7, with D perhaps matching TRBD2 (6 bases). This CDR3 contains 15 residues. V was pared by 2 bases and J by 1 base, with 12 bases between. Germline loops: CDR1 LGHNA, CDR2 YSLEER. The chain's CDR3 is CASSQSRLASYEQYF. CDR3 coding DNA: TGCGCCAGCAGCCAATCTAGGCTAGCGTCCTACGAGCAGTACTTC.

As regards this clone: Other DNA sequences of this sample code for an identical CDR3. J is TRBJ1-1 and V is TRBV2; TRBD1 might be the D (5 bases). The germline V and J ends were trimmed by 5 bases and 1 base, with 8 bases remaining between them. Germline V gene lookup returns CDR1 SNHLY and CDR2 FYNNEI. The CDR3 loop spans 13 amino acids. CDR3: CASSLDKNTEAFF. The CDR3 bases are TGTGCCAGCAGTTTGGACAAGAACACTGAAGCTTTCTTT.

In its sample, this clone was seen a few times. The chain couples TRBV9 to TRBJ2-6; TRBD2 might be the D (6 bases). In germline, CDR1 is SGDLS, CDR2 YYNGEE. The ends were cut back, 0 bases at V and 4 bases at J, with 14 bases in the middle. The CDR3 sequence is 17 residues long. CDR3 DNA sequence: TGTGCCAGCAGCGTAGCCCGGGAGTACCCCGGGGCCAACGTCCTGACTTTC. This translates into CASSVAREYPGANVLTF.

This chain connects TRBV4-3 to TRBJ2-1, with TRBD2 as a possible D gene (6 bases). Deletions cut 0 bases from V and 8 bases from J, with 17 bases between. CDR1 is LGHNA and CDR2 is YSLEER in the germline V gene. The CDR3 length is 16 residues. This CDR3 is CASSQDVGGARDEQFF. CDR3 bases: TGCGCCAGCAGCCAAGATGTGGGGGGAGCGCGGGATGAGCAGTTCTTC.

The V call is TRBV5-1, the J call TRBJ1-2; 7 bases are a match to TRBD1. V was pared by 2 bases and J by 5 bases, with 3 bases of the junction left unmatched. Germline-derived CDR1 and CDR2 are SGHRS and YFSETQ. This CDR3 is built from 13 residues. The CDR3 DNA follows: TGCGCCAGCAGCTTAACAGGGGAGTATGGCTACACCTTC. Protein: CASSLTGEYGYTF.

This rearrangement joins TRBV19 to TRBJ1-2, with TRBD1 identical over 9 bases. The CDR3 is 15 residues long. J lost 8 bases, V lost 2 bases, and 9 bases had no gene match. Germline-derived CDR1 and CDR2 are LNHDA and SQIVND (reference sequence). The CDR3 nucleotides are TGTGCCAGTAGTATACCCAGGAACAGGGGGCAGGGCTACACCTTC. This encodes CASSIPRNRGQGYTF.